Below, one T cell receptor beta chain is given with its context. Germline and junction disagree at one end, which may indicate a read error. The sample comes from a study of T cells in Graves' hyperthyroidism and ophthalmopathy. Template material for amplifying TCR beta CDR3 regions consisted of RNA transcripts. With the HTBI primer set, the TCR CDR3 went through a first round of RT-PCR. MiXCR was run by TCRdb on the multiplex PCR reads, yielding one entry per CDR3 protein. The data show about 520,000 distinct CDR3 sequences, less than 25% seen once. The length of the CDR3 is 18 residues. From germline, CDR1 is MDHEN and CDR2 SYDVKM.

The material sequenced was blood. The sequence derives from a man aged 18 to 30 with Graves' hyperthyroidism. This chain uses TRBV28 with TRBJ1-1; TRBD1 matches 11 bases. The CDR3 spells CTSSFSGGQGAGSTEAFF. CDR3 in DNA: TGTACCAGCAGTTTTAGTGGTGGACAGGGGGCCGGTAGCACTGAAGCTTTCTTT.